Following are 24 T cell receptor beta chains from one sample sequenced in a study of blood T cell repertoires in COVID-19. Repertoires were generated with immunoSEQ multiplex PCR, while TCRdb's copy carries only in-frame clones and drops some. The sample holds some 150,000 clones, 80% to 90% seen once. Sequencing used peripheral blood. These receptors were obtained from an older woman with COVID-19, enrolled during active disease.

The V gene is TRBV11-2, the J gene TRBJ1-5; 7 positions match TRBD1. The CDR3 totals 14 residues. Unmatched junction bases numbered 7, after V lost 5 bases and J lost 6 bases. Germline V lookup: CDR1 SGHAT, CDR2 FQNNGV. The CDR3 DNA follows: TGTGCCAGCAGCATAACAGGGGAGAGTCAGCCCCAGCATTTT. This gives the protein CASSITGESQPQHF.

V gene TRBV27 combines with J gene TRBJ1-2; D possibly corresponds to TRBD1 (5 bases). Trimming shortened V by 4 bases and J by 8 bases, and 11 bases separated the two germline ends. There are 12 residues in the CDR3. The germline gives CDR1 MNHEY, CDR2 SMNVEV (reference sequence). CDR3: CASSSGYSGYTF. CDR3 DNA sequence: TGTGCCAGCAGTTCAGGGTACTCGGGCTACACCTTC.

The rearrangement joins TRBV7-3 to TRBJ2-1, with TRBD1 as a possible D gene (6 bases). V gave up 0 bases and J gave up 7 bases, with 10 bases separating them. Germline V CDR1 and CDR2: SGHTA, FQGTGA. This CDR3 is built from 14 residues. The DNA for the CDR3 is TGTGCCAGCAGCTTAACGGGCAGGGGAAATGAGCAGTTCTTC. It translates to CASSLTGRGNEQFF.

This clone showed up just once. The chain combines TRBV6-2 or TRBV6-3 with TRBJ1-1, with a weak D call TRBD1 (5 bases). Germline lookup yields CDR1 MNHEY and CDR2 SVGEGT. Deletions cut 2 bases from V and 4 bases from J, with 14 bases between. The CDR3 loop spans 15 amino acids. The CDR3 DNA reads TGTGCCAGCAGTTACGGGGCGCCTGTTGGCACTGAAGCTTTCTTT. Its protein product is CASSYGAPVGTEAFF.

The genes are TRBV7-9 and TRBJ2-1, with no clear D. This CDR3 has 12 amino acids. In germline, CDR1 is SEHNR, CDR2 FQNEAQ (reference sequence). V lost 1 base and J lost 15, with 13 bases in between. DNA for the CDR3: TGTGCCAGCAGCTTAGGGGTTGGTAGCCCGTTCTTC. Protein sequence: CASSLGVGSPFF.

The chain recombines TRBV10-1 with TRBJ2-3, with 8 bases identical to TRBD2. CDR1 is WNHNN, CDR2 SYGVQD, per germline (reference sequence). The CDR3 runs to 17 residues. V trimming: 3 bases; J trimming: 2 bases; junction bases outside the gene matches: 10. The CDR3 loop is CASSDWGSGENTDTQYF. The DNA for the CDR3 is TGCGCCAGCAGTGATTGGGGTAGCGGGGAAAACACAGATACGCAGTATTTT.

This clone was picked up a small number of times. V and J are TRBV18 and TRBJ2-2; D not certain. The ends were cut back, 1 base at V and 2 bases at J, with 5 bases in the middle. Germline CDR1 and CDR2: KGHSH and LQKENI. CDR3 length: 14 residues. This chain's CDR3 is CASSPLANTGELFF. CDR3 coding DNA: TGTGCCAGCTCACCACTAGCTAACACCGGGGAGCTGTTTTTT. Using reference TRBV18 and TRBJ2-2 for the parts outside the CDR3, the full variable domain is NAGVMQNPRHLVRRRGQEARLRCSPMKGHSHVYWYRQLPEEGLKFMVYLQKENIIDESGMPKERFSAEFPKEGPSILRIQQVVRGDSAAYFCASSPLANTGELFFGEGSRLTVL.

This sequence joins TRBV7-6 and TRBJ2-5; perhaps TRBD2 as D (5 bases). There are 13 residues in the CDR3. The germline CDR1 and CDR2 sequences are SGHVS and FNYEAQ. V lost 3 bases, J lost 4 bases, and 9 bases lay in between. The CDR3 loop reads CASSLTRGETQYF. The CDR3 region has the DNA TGTGCCAGCAGCTTGACACGGGGAGAGACCCAGTACTTC.

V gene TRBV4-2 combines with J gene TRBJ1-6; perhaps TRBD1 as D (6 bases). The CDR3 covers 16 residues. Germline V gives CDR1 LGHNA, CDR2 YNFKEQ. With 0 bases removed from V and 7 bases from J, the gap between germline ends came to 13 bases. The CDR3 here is CASSQDSSQGNSPLHF. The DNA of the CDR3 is TGTGCCAGCAGCCAAGATTCATCCCAGGGGAATTCACCCCTCCACTTT.

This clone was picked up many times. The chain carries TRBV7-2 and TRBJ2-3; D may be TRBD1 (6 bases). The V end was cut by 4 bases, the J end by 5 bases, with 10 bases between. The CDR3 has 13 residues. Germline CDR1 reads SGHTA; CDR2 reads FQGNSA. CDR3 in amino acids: CASSSGVGDTQYF. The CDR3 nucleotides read TGTGCCAGCAGCTCAGGGGTGGGAGATACGCAGTATTTT.

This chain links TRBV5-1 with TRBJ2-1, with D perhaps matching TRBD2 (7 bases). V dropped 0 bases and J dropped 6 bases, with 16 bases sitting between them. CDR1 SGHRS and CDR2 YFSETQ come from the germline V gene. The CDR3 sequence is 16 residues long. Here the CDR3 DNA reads TGCGCCAGCAGCTTGGCCGGGGGGCAGGGACGCAATGAGCAGTTCTTC. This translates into CASSLAGGQGRNEQFF.

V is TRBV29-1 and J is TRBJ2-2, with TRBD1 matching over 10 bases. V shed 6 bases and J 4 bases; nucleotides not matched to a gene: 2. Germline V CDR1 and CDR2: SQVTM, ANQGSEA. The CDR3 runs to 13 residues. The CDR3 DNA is TGCAGCGTGGGACAGGGGACCACCGGGGAGCTGTTTTTT. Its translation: CSVGQGTTGELFF.

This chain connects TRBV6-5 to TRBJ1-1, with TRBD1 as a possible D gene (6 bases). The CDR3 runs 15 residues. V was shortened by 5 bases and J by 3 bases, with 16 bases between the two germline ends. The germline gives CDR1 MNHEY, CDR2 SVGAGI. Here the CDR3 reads CASSPRGGEDTEAFF. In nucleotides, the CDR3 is TGTGCCAGCAGTCCTAGAGGGGGAGAGGACACTGAAGCTTTCTTT.

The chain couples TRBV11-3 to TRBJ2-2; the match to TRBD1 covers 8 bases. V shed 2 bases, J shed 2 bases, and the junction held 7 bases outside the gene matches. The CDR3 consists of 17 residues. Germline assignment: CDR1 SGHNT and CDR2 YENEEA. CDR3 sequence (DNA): TGTGCCAGCAGCTTAAGTTCTGGACAGGGCAACACCGGGGAGCTGTTTTTT. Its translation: CASSLSSGQGNTGELFF.

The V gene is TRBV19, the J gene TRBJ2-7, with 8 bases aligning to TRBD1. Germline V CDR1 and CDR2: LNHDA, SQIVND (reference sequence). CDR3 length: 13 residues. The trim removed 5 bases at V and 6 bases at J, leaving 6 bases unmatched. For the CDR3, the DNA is TGTGCCAGTAGTTTAGGACAGGGCAGCGAGCAGTACTTC. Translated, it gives CASSLGQGSEQYF.

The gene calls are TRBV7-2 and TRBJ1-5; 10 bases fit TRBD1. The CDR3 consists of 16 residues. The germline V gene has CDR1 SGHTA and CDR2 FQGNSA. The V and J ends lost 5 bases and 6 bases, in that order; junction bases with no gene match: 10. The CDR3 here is CASSHGDRGFSQPQHF. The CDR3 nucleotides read TGTGCCAGCAGCCATGGGGACAGGGGTTTTAGTCAGCCCCAGCATTTT.

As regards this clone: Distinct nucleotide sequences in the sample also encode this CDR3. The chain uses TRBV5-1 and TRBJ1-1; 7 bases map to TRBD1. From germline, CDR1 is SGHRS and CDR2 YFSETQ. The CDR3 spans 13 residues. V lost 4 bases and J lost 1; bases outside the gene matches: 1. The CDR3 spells CASSRTGNTEAFF. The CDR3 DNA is TGCGCCAGCAGCCGGACAGGGAACACTGAAGCTTTCTTT. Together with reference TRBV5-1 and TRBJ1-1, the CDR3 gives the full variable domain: KAGVTQTPRYLIKTRGQQVTLSCSPISGHRSVSWYQQTPGQGLQFLFEYFSETQRNKGNFPGRFSGRQFSNSRSEMNVSTLELGDSALYLCASSRTGNTEAFFGQGTRLTVV.

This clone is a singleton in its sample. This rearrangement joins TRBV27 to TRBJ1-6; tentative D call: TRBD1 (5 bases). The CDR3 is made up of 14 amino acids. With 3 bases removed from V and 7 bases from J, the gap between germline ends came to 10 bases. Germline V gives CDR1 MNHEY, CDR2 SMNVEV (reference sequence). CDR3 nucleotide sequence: TGTGCCAGCAGTTTGTCCCGGGGGAATTCACCCCTCCACTTT. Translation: CASSLSRGNSPLHF.

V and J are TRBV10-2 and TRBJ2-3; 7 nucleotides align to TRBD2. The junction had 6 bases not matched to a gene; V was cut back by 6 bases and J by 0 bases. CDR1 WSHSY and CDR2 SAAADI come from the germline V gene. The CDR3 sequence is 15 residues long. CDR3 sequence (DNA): TGCGCCAGCAGAAGGGACTACCCCAGCACAGATACGCAGTATTTT. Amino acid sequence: CASRRDYPSTDTQYF.

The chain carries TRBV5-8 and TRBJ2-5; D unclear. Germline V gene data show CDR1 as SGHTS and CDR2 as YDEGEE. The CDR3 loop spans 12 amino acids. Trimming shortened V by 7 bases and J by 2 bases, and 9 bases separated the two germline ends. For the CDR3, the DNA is TGTGCCAGCGGTGAGCTTCAAGAGACCCAGTACTTC. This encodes CASGELQETQYF.

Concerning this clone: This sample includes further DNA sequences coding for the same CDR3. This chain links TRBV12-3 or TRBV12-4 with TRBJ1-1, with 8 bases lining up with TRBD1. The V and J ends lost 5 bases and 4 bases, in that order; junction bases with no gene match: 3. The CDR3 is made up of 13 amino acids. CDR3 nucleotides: TGTGCCAGCAGTCGAACAGGGGGCACTGAAGCTTTCTTT. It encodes CASSRTGGTEAFF.

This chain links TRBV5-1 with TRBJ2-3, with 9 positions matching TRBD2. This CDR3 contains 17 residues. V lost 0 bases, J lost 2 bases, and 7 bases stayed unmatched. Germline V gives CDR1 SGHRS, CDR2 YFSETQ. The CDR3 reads CASSLDFLAGTTDTQYF. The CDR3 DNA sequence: TGCGCCAGCAGCTTGGATTTCCTAGCGGGGACCACAGATACGCAGTATTTT.

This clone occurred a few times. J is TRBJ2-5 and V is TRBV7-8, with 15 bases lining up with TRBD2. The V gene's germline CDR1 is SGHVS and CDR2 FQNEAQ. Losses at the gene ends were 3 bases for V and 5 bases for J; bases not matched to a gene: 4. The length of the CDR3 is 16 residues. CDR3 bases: TGTGCCAGCAGCTTCTGGACTAGCGGGGGGGCGGAGACCCAGTACTTC. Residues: CASSFWTSGGAETQYF.

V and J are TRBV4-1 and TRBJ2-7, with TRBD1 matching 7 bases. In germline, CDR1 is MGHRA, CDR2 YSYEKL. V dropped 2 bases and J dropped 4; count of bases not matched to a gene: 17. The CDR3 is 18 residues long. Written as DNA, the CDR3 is TGCGCCAGCAGCCAACCTATTCTTCGACAGGGCCCGCCGTACGAGCAGTACTTC. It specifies CASSQPILRQGPPYEQYF.